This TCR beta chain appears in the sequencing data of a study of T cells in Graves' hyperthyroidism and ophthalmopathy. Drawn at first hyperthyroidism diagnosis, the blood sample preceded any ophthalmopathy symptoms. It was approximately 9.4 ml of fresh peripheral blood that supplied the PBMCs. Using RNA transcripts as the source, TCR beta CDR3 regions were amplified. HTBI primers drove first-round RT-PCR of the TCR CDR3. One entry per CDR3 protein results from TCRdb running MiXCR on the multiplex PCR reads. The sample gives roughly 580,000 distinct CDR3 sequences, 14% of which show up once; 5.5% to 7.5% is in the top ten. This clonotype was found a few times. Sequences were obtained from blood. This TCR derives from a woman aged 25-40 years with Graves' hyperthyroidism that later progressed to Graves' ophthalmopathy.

DNA for the CDR3: TGTGCCAGTAGTTCCCGACAGGAGCCTAGCACAGATACGCAGTATTTT. Translated: CASSSRQEPSTDTQYF. The chain recombines TRBV19 with TRBJ2-3; weak D call: TRBD1 (6 bases). The V end lost 5 bases, the J end lost 0 bases, and 15 bases lay between the germline ends. Germline V gives CDR1 LNHDA, CDR2 SQIVND (reference sequence). This CDR3 has 16 residues. Full variable domain (outside the CDR3, taken from reference TRBV19 and TRBJ2-3): DGGITQSPKYLFRKEGQNVTLSCEQNLNHDAMYWYRQDPGQGLRLIYYSQIVNDFQKGDIAEGYSVSREKKESFPLTVTSAQKNPTAFYLCASSSRQEPSTDTQYFGPGTRLTVL.